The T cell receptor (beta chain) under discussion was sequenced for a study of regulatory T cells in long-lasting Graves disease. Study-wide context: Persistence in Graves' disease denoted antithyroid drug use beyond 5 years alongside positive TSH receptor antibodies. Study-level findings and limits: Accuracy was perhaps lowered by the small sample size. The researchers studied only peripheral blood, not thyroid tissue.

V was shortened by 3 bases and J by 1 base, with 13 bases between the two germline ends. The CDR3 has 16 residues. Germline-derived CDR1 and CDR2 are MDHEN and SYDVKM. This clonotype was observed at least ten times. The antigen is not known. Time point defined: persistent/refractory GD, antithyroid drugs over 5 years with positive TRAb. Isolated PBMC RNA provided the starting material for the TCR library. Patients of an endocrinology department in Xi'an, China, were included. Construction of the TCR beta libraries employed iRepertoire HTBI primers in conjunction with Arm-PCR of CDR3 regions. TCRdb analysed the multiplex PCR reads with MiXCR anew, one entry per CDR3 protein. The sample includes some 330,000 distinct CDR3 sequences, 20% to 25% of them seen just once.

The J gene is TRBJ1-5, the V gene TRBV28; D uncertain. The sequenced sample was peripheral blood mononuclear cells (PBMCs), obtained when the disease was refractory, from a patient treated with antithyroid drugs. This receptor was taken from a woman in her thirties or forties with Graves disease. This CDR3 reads CASSFLWVRSNQPQHF. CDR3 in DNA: TGTGCCAGCAGTTTCCTTTGGGTCAGGAGCAATCAGCCCCAGCATTTT.